This entry lists 26 T cell receptor beta chains sequenced from one sample in a study of blood T cells in healthy people across ages. Primers used in a second PCR of about 6 to 12 cycles were a sample-barcoded 5' primer and a J-beta primer mix. Each CDR3 protein gets one entry after TCRdb re-called the 5' RACE reads with MiXCR. The table shows 550,000 to 750,000 distinct CDR3 sequences, with 21% occurring only once. Sequencing used blood. All receptors come from a man in his sixties or seventies in good health.

The rearrangement uses TRBV9 and TRBJ1-2; D ambiguous. The CDR3 length is 14 residues. Germline CDR1 and CDR2: SGDLS and YYNGEE. V was trimmed by 3 bases and J by 4 bases, leaving 13 bases between them. CDR3 region: CASSEAHLGYGYTF. CDR3 bases: TGTGCCAGCAGCGAGGCACACCTTGGCTATGGCTACACCTTC.

This clonotype showed up just a few times. J is TRBJ2-2 and V is TRBV2; D gene unclear. Germline lookup yields CDR1 SNHLY and CDR2 FYNNEI. The V and J ends lost 7 bases and 0 bases respectively, with 9 bases between them. The CDR3 spans 14 residues. Here the CDR3 DNA reads TGTGCCAGCAAGTCAGGCGCGAACACCGGGGAGCTGTTTTTT. Its translation is CASKSGANTGELFF.

The J gene is TRBJ2-5, the V gene TRBV5-1; the D gene is possibly TRBD2 (5 bases). The CDR3 sequence is 14 residues long. V dropped 1 base and J dropped 0 bases, with 7 bases sitting between them. CDR1 is SGHRS and CDR2 is YFSETQ in the germline V gene. For the CDR3, the DNA is TGCGCCAGCAGCTTGTCGGGAAACCAAGAGACCCAGTACTTC. It is translated as CASSLSGNQETQYF.

This clonotype was found a few times. This chain joins TRBV30 and TRBJ1-2; D unresolved. The germline V gene has CDR1 GTSNPN and CDR2 SVGIG (reference sequence). Trimming shortened V by 0 bases and J by 2 bases, and 10 bases separated the two germline ends. The length of the CDR3 is 14 residues. The CDR3 loop is CAWSVYKTNYGYTF. In nucleotides, the CDR3 is TGTGCCTGGAGTGTATATAAGACAAACTATGGCTACACCTTC.

J is TRBJ2-1 and V is TRBV11-2; D is uncertain. CDR1 is SGHAT, CDR2 FQNNGV, per germline. This CDR3 comprises 13 residues. V was shortened by 2 bases and J by 7 bases, with 9 bases between the two germline ends. This CDR3 reads CASSLHIDNEQFF. For the CDR3, the DNA is TGTGCCAGCAGCTTACACATAGATAATGAGCAGTTCTTC.

This clonotype was counted only a few times. V and J are TRBV3-1 and TRBJ2-5; 7 bases agree with TRBD1. TRBJ2-7 explains the end of the DNA better; the J call may be wrong. CDR3 size: 16 residues. Germline CDR1 and CDR2: LGHDT and YNNKEL (reference sequence). CDR3 in amino acids: CASSQDLETGIYEQYF. CDR3 in DNA: TGTGCCAGCAGCCAAGATCTTGAGACAGGGATATACGAGCAGTACTTC.

The CDR3 loop is CASSARQETYEQYF. The DNA for the CDR3 is TGTGCCAGCAGTGCTCGGCAGGAAACCTACGAGCAGTACTTC. V gene TRBV6-2 or TRBV6-3 combines with J gene TRBJ2-7; no clear D. Germline lookup yields CDR1 MNHEY and CDR2 SVGEGT. CDR3 size: 14 residues. Trimming removed 5 bases at V and 2 bases at J, with 13 bases between.

This clonotype appeared a few times. The chain combines TRBV5-1 with TRBJ2-2; 11 bases fit TRBD2. The germline V gene encodes CDR1 SGHRS and CDR2 YFSETQ. There are 17 residues in the CDR3. V dropped 0 bases and J dropped 3; count of bases not matched to a gene: 4. The DNA of the CDR3 is TGCGCCAGCAGCTTGGGACTAGCGGGAACTCACACCGGGGAGCTGTTTTTT. As protein: CASSLGLAGTHTGELFF.

This clonotype was detected ten times or more. The gene calls are TRBV28 and TRBJ1-4; the match to TRBD1 covers 8 bases. After removal of 2 bases from V and 7 bases from J, the junction contained 6 bases not matched to a gene. This CDR3 has 15 residues. CDR1 and CDR2 from the germline V gene are MDHEN and SYDVKM. The CDR3 region is CASSLSAGGSEKLFF. DNA for the CDR3: TGTGCCAGCAGTTTAAGTGCAGGGGGCAGTGAAAAACTGTTTTTT. Full variable domain (rest looked up from reference TRBV28 and TRBJ1-4): DVKVTQSSRYLVKRTGEKVFLECVQDMDHENMFWYRQDPGLGLRLIYFSYDVKMKEKGDIPEGYSVSREKKERFSLILESASTNQTSMYLCASSLSAGGSEKLFFGSGTQLSVL.

Written as DNA, the CDR3 is TGTGCCAGCAGCTCCTCAGGACAGGGGGTAGAGACCCAGTACTTC. Translation gives CASSSSGQGVETQYF. V gene TRBV7-3 combines with J gene TRBJ2-5; 10 bases are shared with TRBD1. The length of the CDR3 is 15 residues. Germline V lookup: CDR1 SGHTA, CDR2 FQGTGA. Trimming cost V 4 bases and J 4 bases; bases outside gene matches: 6.

The chain carries TRBV7-9 and TRBJ2-1; D may be TRBD1 (6 bases). Germline values: CDR1 SEHNR, CDR2 FQNEAQ (reference sequence). The CDR3 runs 15 residues. Deletions cut 7 bases from V and 9 bases from J, with 22 bases between. DNA of the CDR3: TGTGCCAGCATCCAGGGGCATATTAGGGGTAGTGAGCAGTTCTTC. This encodes CASIQGHIRGSEQFF.

The sample holds a few counts of this clonotype. The J gene is TRBJ2-1, the V gene TRBV7-3; tentative D call: TRBD2 (7 bases). Trimming stripped 1 base from V and 9 bases from J, with 25 bases between. CDR1 and CDR2 (germline): SGHTA, FQGTGA. This CDR3 is built from 18 residues. For the CDR3, the DNA is TGTGCCAGCAGCTTAAGTCTACGGGGGGCCAAGGCGGGGAGTGAGCAGTTCTTC. It specifies CASSLSLRGAKAGSEQFF.

The V gene is TRBV18, the J gene TRBJ1-3; TRBD1 aligns across 10 bases. This CDR3 contains 18 residues. The ends lost 3 bases at V and 0 bases at J; junction bases unmatched: 8. Germline CDR1 is KGHSH and CDR2 is LQKENI. DNA of the CDR3: TGTGCCAGCTCACCTACTGGGACAGGGGCGAGCTCTGGAAACACCATATATTTT. As protein: CASSPTGTGASSGNTIYF. The full variable domain, its missing parts supplied by reference TRBV18 and TRBJ1-3, is NAGVMQNPRHLVRRRGQEARLRCSPMKGHSHVYWYRQLPEEGLKFMVYLQKENIIDESGMPKERFSAEFPKEGPSILRIQQVVRGDSAAYFCASSPTGTGASSGNTIYFGEGSWLTVV.

V is TRBV5-1 and J is TRBJ2-1; a possible D gene is TRBD2 (5 bases). Per germline, CDR1 SGHRS and CDR2 YFSETQ. The CDR3 spans 15 residues. V was clipped by 0 bases and J by 7 bases, with 14 bases between them. CDR3 nucleotide sequence: TGCGCCAGCAGCTTGGCCGCTAGCTGGGCGAATGAGCAGTTCTTC. Translated: CASSLAASWANEQFF.

This clonotype came up many times. This rearrangement joins TRBV5-1 to TRBJ2-5; D perhaps matches TRBD2 (5 bases). The ends were cut back, 3 bases at V and 4 bases at J, with 10 bases in the middle. The germline gives CDR1 SGHRS, CDR2 YFSETQ. The CDR3 runs 13 residues. The CDR3 loop is CASSSASLETQYF. CDR3 in DNA: TGCGCCAGCAGCTCAGCTAGCCTAGAGACCCAGTACTTC. The full variable domain, with the rest looked up from reference TRBV5-1 and TRBJ2-5, is KAGVTQTPRYLIKTRGQQVTLSCSPISGHRSVSWYQQTPGQGLQFLFEYFSETQRNKGNFPGRFSGRQFSNSRSEMNVSTLELGDSALYLCASSSASLETQYFGPGTRLLVL.

The J gene is TRBJ2-4, the V gene TRBV20-1; D not resolved. The CDR3 contains 11 residues. V lost 5 bases to trimming and J lost 6 bases, with 8 bases between them. CDR1 is DFQATT and CDR2 is SNEGSKA in the germline V gene (reference sequence). The CDR3 DNA reads TGCAGTGCTTTCCTAACAAACATTCAGTACTTC. This encodes CSAFLTNIQYF.

Only a few counts were recorded for this clonotype. The gene calls are TRBV2 and TRBJ2-7; TRBD2 matches 7 bases. CDR3 length equals 12 residues. After removal of 7 bases from V and 3 bases from J, the junction contained 3 bases not matched to a gene. Germline loops: CDR1 SNHLY, CDR2 FYNNEI. CDR3 region: CASTERDYEQYF. As DNA, the CDR3 is TGTGCCAGCACTGAGCGGGACTACGAGCAGTACTTC. Filled out from reference TRBV2 and TRBJ2-7, the complete variable domain reads EPEVTQTPSHQVTQMGQEVILRCVPISNHLYFYWYRQILGQKVEFLVSFYNNEISEKSEIFDDQFSVERPDGSNFTLKIRSTKLEDSAMYFCASTERDYEQYFGPGTRLTVT.

The table lists this clonotype with a few counts. V and J are TRBV6-5 and TRBJ1-3; TRBD1 might be the D (5 bases). CDR3 length: 16 residues. The V gene's germline CDR1 is MNHEY and CDR2 SVGAGI. V was cut by 0 bases and J by 0 bases, with 9 bases left in between. The DNA for the CDR3 is TGTGCCAGCAGTTACTCGGACATTCACTCTGGAAACACCATATATTTT. Translation: CASSYSDIHSGNTIYF.

The chain is built from TRBV28 and TRBJ1-2; possible D gene TRBD1, 5 bases. The germline CDR1 and CDR2 sequences are MDHEN and SYDVKM. The CDR3 contains 13 residues. Trimming took off 3 bases at V and 5 bases at J, with 10 bases between the two ends. The chain's CDR3 is CASSFQGDYGYTF. DNA for the CDR3: TGTGCCAGCAGTTTCCAGGGAGATTATGGCTACACCTTC.

This clonotype showed up just a few times. The J gene is TRBJ2-1, the V gene TRBV7-9; 10 bases are shared with TRBD2. Germline-derived CDR1 and CDR2 are SEHNR and FQNEAQ (reference sequence). Losses at the gene ends were 5 bases for V and 5 bases for J; bases not matched to a gene: 15. There are 18 residues in the CDR3. The CDR3 loop reads CASSPYQGLAMLHNEQFF. The CDR3 DNA reads TGTGCCAGCAGCCCGTACCAGGGACTAGCGATGTTACACAATGAGCAGTTCTTC.

The chain carries TRBV11-1 and TRBJ2-4; D gene unclear. V dropped 1 base and J dropped 7 bases, with 8 bases sitting between them. Germline-derived CDR1 and CDR2 are SGHAT and FQDESV (reference sequence). The CDR3 runs to 13 residues. The CDR3 loop reads CASSLVRKNIQYF. The CDR3 DNA is TGTGCCAGCAGCTTAGTGAGGAAGAACATTCAGTACTTC.

Only a few counts were recorded for this clonotype. The rearrangement uses TRBV5-1 and TRBJ2-7, with TRBD2 matching over 7 bases. This CDR3 spans 15 amino acids. Germline loops: CDR1 SGHRS, CDR2 YFSETQ. Unmatched junction bases numbered 7, after V lost 4 bases and J lost 0 bases. The CDR3 here is CASSPGEGISYEQYF. In DNA, the CDR3 is TGCGCCAGCAGCCCGGGGGAGGGGATCTCCTACGAGCAGTACTTC.

This clonotype was recorded a few times. The V call is TRBV9, the J call TRBJ2-5, with 10 bases identical to TRBD2. The DNA matches TRBJ2-1 better at its end, which makes the J call doubtful. The CDR3 runs to 14 residues. The germline V gene has CDR1 SGDLS and CDR2 YYNGEE. CDR3 amino acids: CASSVRGLASEQFF. Written as DNA, the CDR3 is TGTGCCAGCAGCGTGAGGGGACTAGCGAGTGAGCAGTTCTTC.

The chain links TRBV10-2 to TRBJ2-5, with D possibly TRBD2 on 6 matching bases. With the DNA end fitting TRBJ2-7 better, the J assignment may be wrong. Germline CDR1 WSHSY, CDR2 SAAADI. The CDR3 totals 15 residues. For the CDR3, the DNA is TGCGCCAGCTTCCAGACGGGAGTCGCGGTGGGCGAGCAGTACTTC. This gives the protein CASFQTGVAVGEQYF.

The chain joins TRBV6-1 to TRBJ2-3; possibly TRBD2 for D (7 bases). CDR1 is MNHNS and CDR2 is SASEGT in the germline V gene. CDR3 length: 16 residues. Trimming left V 2 bases short and J 4 bases short, with 16 bases between. The CDR3, as DNA: TGTGCCAGCAGTGAATGGGAGGGAGGGGGGGCAGATACGCAGTATTTT. Residues: CASSEWEGGGADTQYF.

The genes are TRBV27 and TRBJ1-1; 8 positions match TRBD1. The V segment lost 0 bases and the J segment 4 bases; nucleotides outside the gene matches: 4. The CDR3 is made up of 15 amino acids. Germline V lookup: CDR1 MNHEY, CDR2 SMNVEV (reference sequence). The CDR3 region has the DNA TGTGCCAGCAGTTTATCTCCAGACAGGGGCACTGAAGCTTTCTTT. Residues: CASSLSPDRGTEAFF.